Described below is a single T cell receptor beta chain sequence and its context. Its antigen remains unidentified. The data derive from a study of shared clonotypes between healthy human individuals. The study, taken as a whole, reports: An anticipated effect of sequencing depth on clonotype sharing among donors was recognized.

This CDR3 spans 12 amino acids. CDR1 is SNHLY, CDR2 FYNNEI, per germline. Trimming removed 5 bases from V and 7 bases from J; junction bases left unmatched: 4. Genomic DNA per cell subset filled all wells of several immunoSEQ plates. Sequenced by immunoSEQ multiplex PCR; TCRdb stores in-frame clones only, minus some. The sample yields approximately 180,000 clones, approximately 92% seen once. All donors qualified as healthy HIV-negative adults and had experienced no recent acute infections or vaccinations. V usage is TRBV2 and J usage is TRBJ2-7; 8 bases agree with TRBD1. The TCR comes from a woman aged 30 to 39 in good health. Sequenced: naive CD4+ T cells sorted from blood. This sample's subset: CD45RA+ positively selected. Here the CDR3 DNA reads TGTGCCAGCAGTCCAGGGACAGGTGAGCAGTACTTC. Its translation: CASSPGTGEQYF.